Listed below are T cell receptor beta chains from one sample, sequenced in a study of response to subunit inactivated influenza vaccine. Via MiXCR, TCRdb re-called the RT-PCR reads, giving one row per CDR3 protein. The sample carries about 700,000 distinct CDR3 sequences, approximately 14% recorded once. The sequences come from PBMCs from blood, collected 14 to 15 days before vaccination. Receptors were obtained from a man aged 45 to 65 who received an inactivated influenza vaccine. Each CDR3 is given with its conserved first and last residue. The order of the fields is clone size, D gene, J gene, CDR3 length, V gene, CDR3 DNA, CDR3 protein. D genes are given only for firm matches. The size entry is marked missing in some rows and otherwise reads once, few, many or a size class.

>NA|NA|TRBJ2-7|16|TRBV7-2
TGTGCCAGCAGCTTCCGGGTCCAGAGAGGGTCCTACGAGCAGTACTTC
CASSFRVQRGSYEQYF
>NA|NA|TRBJ2-3|13|TRBV6-6
TGTGCCAGCAGTTACCCCTTCACAGATACGCAGTATTTT
CASSYPFTDTQYF
>few|NA|TRBJ2-7|15|TRBV4-3
TGCGCCAGCAGCCTAATACCGGGACCGACCTACGAGCAGTACTTC
CASSLIPGPTYEQYF
>few|NA|TRBJ2-6|12|TRBV5-1
TGCGCCAGCAGCTCGGATGTAGGATTCCTGACTTTC
CASSSDVGFLTF
>NA|NA|TRBJ1-5|15|TRBV12-3/TRBV12-4
TGTGCCAGCAGCTTGGGCGCAGAGATAAGGCAGCCCCAGCATTTT
CASSLGAEIRQPQHF
>many|NA|TRBJ1-2|14|TRBV6-1
TGTGCCAGCAGTGCGCTCCGCGAGACCTATGGCTACACCTTC
CASSALRETYGYTF
>few|TRBD1|TRBJ1-2|14|TRBV7-2
TGTGCCAGCAGCTATGGGACAGGGCCCTATGGCTACACCTTC
CASSYGTGPYGYTF
>NA|NA|TRBJ2-5|14|TRBV3-1
TGTGTCAGCAGCCAAGGGGCAGGGGTGGAGACCCAGTACTTC
CVSSQGAGVETQYF
>NA|NA|TRBJ1-2|14|TRBV4-2
TGTGCCAGCAGCTTACCTGACAGCACATATGGCTACACCTTC
CASSLPDSTYGYTF
>few|NA|TRBJ1-1|12|TRBV12-3/TRBV12-4
TGTGCCAGCAGCTCCGGGATCCGAAAAGCTTTCTTT
CASSSGIRKAFF
>many|NA|TRBJ2-3|16|TRBV7-2
TGTGCCAGCAGCCCTGTAGGGCTCCGGGGGACAGATACGCAGTATTTT
CASSPVGLRGTDTQYF
>NA|TRBD1|TRBJ1-1|11|TRBV12-3/TRBV12-4
TGTGCCAGCACTCGACAGGGACGAGCTTTCTTT
CASTRQGRAFF
>few|TRBD2|TRBJ2-7|14|TRBV12-3/TRBV12-4
TGTGCCAGCAGGCCGGGACTAGCGCCGGGTGAGCAGTACTTC
CASRPGLAPGEQYF
>NA|NA|TRBJ2-1|13|TRBV14
TGTGCCAGCAGTTTTGACCTCTACAATGAGCAGTTCTTC
CASSFDLYNEQFF
>NA|NA|TRBJ2-1|13|TRBV5-1
TGCGCCAGCAGCTCCGGAAGTAGAGGTGAGCAGTTCTTC
CASSSGSRGEQFF
>NA|TRBD1|TRBJ2-1|15|TRBV7-6
TGTGCCAGCAGCACCGGACAGGGGGCGTTCTATGAGCAGTTCTTC
CASSTGQGAFYEQFF
>NA|TRBD2|TRBJ2-4|18|TRBV11-2
TGTGCCAGCAGCTCCAGTCAGCGGGGCAATTACGGCAAAAACATTCAGTACTTC
CASSSSQRGNYGKNIQYF
>NA|NA|TRBJ2-2|14|TRBV11-2
TGTGCCAGCAGCCCCCATCTGAACACCGGGGAGCTGTTTTTT
CASSPHLNTGELFF
>NA|NA|TRBJ2-7|12|TRBV28
TGTGCCAGTAACAGGGTTTCCTACGAGCAGTACTTC
CASNRVSYEQYF
>NA|TRBD2|TRBJ2-2|16|TRBV6-1
TGTGCCAGCGCCGGACTAGCGGGCGGGAACACCGGGGAGCTGTTTTTT
CASAGLAGGNTGELFF
>NA|TRBD2|TRBJ2-7|16|TRBV7-9
TGTGCCAGCAGCCCTCGGACTAGCGGGCCGTCCTACGAGCAGTACTTC
CASSPRTSGPSYEQYF
>many|NA|TRBJ2-7|12|TRBV7-2
TGTGCCAGCAGCAGGGGCTGGTACGAGCAGTACTTC
CASSRGWYEQYF
>NA|TRBD2|TRBJ2-1|17|TRBV7-9
TGTGCCAGCAGGGGAGGGGTGGACCGAAGCTCCTACAATGAGCAGTTCTTC
CASRGGVDRSSYNEQFF
>few|NA|TRBJ2-5|15|TRBV12-3/TRBV12-4
TGTGCCAGCAGACGGAACGGACTGAAAGAAGAGACCCAGTACTTC
CASRRNGLKEETQYF